The 26 T cell receptor beta chains reported below all come from one sample, sequenced in a study of OX40 agonist ivuxolimab in advanced cancers. Assay used: immunoSEQ multiplex PCR; TCRdb lists only in-frame clones, some missing. The table lists tens of thousands of clones, approximately 85% of them singletons. The input for sequencing was CD4+ or CD8+ T cells sorted from blood, taken in a trial of the OX40 agonist ivuxolimab. All receptors derive from an adult with an advanced solid tumor such as melanoma, head and neck, liver or kidney cancer.

The CDR3 region is CASSPQGGQGRYGYTF. CDR3 sequence (DNA): TGTGCCAGCAGCCCCCAGGGGGGACAGGGTCGATATGGCTACACCTTC. This chain joins TRBV5-4 and TRBJ1-2; 9 bases line up with TRBD1. The CDR3 covers 16 residues. Germline V lookup: CDR1 SGHNT, CDR2 YYREEE (reference sequence). J gave up 5 bases and V 4 bases, and 12 bases lay outside the gene matches.

The chain combines TRBV6-1 with TRBJ2-7; 11 bases fit TRBD2. Germline V gene sequence: CDR1 MNHNS, CDR2 SASEGT. This CDR3 region has 14 residues. J gave up 3 bases and V 5 bases, and 3 bases lay outside the gene matches. The CDR3 bases are TGTGCCAGCAGTCATAGCGGGGGGGGCTACGAGCAGTACTTC. Its translation is CASSHSGGGYEQYF.

The gene calls are TRBV6-5 and TRBJ1-4, with D tentatively TRBD1 (6 bases). The CDR3 extends over 13 amino acids. V gave up 2 bases and J gave up 7 bases, with 8 bases separating them. Germline values: CDR1 MNHEY, CDR2 SVGAGI. The CDR3 here is CASSYRGIEKLFF. The DNA of the CDR3 is TGTGCCAGCAGTTACAGGGGGATTGAAAAACTGTTTTTT.

V gene TRBV20-1 combines with J gene TRBJ2-7; D is unresolved. V lost 5 bases to trimming and J lost 4 bases, with 9 bases between them. This CDR3 region has 11 residues. CDR1 and CDR2 from the germline V gene are DFQATT and SNEGSKA (reference sequence). CDR3 DNA sequence: TGCAGTGCTGGCCGACTTTACGAGCAGTACGTC. It specifies CSAGRLYEQYV.

V and J are TRBV29-1 and TRBJ1-1, with a weak D call TRBD1 (6 bases). V was cut by 5 bases and J by 8 bases, with 9 bases left in between. This CDR3 region has 10 residues. Germline V gene data show CDR1 as SQVTM and CDR2 as ANQGSEA. The CDR3 loop reads CSVWTDEAFF. As DNA, the CDR3 is TGCAGCGTTTGGACAGACGAAGCTTTCTTT.

The V call is TRBV28, the J call TRBJ2-2; D is perhaps TRBD1 (6 bases). Germline values: CDR1 MDHEN, CDR2 SYDVKM. This CDR3 has 14 residues. Between the trimmed V and J ends, which lost 5 bases and 6 bases, there was a span of 13 bases. CDR3 region: CASSSQGRAGELFF. CDR3 nucleotides: TGTGCCAGCAGTAGTCAGGGGCGGGCCGGGGAGCTGTTTTTT.

This chain connects TRBV19 to TRBJ2-4; D is possibly TRBD2 (6 bases). The CDR3 spans 14 residues. Trimming shortened V by 7 bases and J by 2 bases, and 12 bases separated the two germline ends. Germline CDR1 reads LNHDA; CDR2 reads SQIVND (reference sequence). CDR3 in amino acids: CASTRGGSKNIQYF. The CDR3, as DNA: TGTGCCAGTACTCGAGGAGGGTCCAAAAACATTCAGTACTTC.

This clone turned up a few times. The CDR3 is CASSLDRGYEQYF. The CDR3 DNA reads TGTGCCAGCAGCTTAGACCGGGGGTATGAGCAGTACTTC. V usage is TRBV11-1 and J usage is TRBJ2-7, with a weak D call TRBD2 (6 bases). Germline-derived CDR1 and CDR2 are SGHAT and FQDESV (reference sequence). The CDR3 has 13 amino acids. The germline V and J ends were trimmed by 1 base and 7 bases, with 11 bases remaining between them. The full variable domain, in which reference TRBV11-1 and TRBJ2-7 provide the parts outside the CDR3, is EAEVAQSPRYKITEKSQAVAFWCDPISGHATLYWYRQILGQGPELLVQFQDESVVDDSQLPKDRFSAERLKGVDSTLKIQPAELGDSAMYLCASSLDRGYEQYFGPGTRLTVT.

The J gene is TRBJ1-4, the V gene TRBV6-1; 8 nucleotides line up with TRBD1. CDR3 length: 14 residues. The J segment lost 14 bases and the V segment lost 4 bases, leaving 12 bases of the junction unmatched. In germline, CDR1 is MNHNS, CDR2 SASEGT. For the CDR3, the DNA is TGTGCCAGCAGTGGAACAGGGGGGCCAATCAGTCTGTTTTTT. Translating gives CASSGTGGPISLFF.

This rearrangement joins TRBV5-6 to TRBJ2-7; D ambiguous. The V gene lost 2 bases and the J gene lost 1 base, with 7 bases spanning the gap. The CDR3 length is 13 residues. Germline CDR1 is SGHDT and CDR2 is YYEEEE. The DNA for the CDR3 is TGTGCCAGCAGCTTTGGGGTATCCTACGAGCAGTACTTC. As protein: CASSFGVSYEQYF.

This clone was counted only a few times. The chain recombines TRBV10-3 with TRBJ2-3; 7 bases are a match to TRBD1. The J segment lost 5 bases and the V segment lost 3 bases, leaving 5 bases of the junction unmatched. This CDR3 region has 14 residues. Germline CDR1 ENHRY, CDR2 SYGVKD. CDR3 DNA sequence: TGTGCCATCAGTGAACAAAGACAGGGAGATACGCAGTATTTT. Its translation is CAISEQRQGDTQYF.

The chain joins TRBV29-1 to TRBJ2-1; D perhaps matches TRBD1 (6 bases). Germline V gives CDR1 SQVTM, CDR2 ANQGSEA. V shed 7 bases and J shed 5 bases, with 12 bases lying between them. The CDR3 has 12 amino acids. The CDR3 DNA follows: TGCAGCGCAACAGGGCTCGACAATGAGCAGTTCTTC. It is translated as CSATGLDNEQFF.

This sequence joins TRBV20-1 and TRBJ2-5; D is uncertain. The CDR3 has 11 amino acids. CDR1 and CDR2 from the germline V gene are DFQATT and SNEGSKA (reference sequence). V lost 3 bases and J lost 5, with 7 bases in between. DNA of the CDR3: TGCAGTGCTAGCCCGGAGGAGACCCAGTACTTC. Translating it yields CSASPEETQYF.

The sample holds one count of this clone. The J gene is TRBJ2-7, the V gene TRBV19, with no clear D. Germline V lookup: CDR1 LNHDA, CDR2 SQIVND (reference sequence). Trimming left V 5 bases short and J 2 bases short, with 16 bases between. This CDR3 is built from 15 residues. CDR3 sequence (DNA): TGTGCCAGTAGTCCCCCCCGGACGTCTGCCTACGAGCAGTACTTC. Protein sequence: CASSPPRTSAYEQYF.

The sample holds a few counts of this clone. The chain links TRBV5-4 to TRBJ1-2, with TRBD1 matching 7 bases. CDR3 size: 13 residues. J lost 4 bases, V lost 4 bases, and 4 bases had no gene match. The germline gives CDR1 SGHNT, CDR2 YYREEE (reference sequence). CDR3 residues: CASSEQGLYGYTF. The CDR3 DNA follows: TGTGCCAGCAGCGAACAGGGGCTCTATGGCTACACCTTC.

This sequence joins TRBV28 and TRBJ1-1; D not certain. CDR3 size: 12 residues. Germline assignment: CDR1 MDHEN and CDR2 SYDVKM. V was clipped by 2 bases and J by 4 bases, with 5 bases between them. DNA of the CDR3: TGTGCCAGCAGTTTAGTGGCCACTGAAGCTTTCTTT. Translating gives CASSLVATEAFF.

The gene calls are TRBV10-3 and TRBJ1-2, with TRBD1 identical over 10 bases. The CDR3 is 15 residues long. Trimming cost V 2 bases and J 4 bases; bases outside gene matches: 4. Per germline, CDR1 ENHRY and CDR2 SYGVKD. For the CDR3, the DNA is TGTGCCATCAGTGAGATAAGACAGGGGGCCTATGGCTACACCTTC. It translates to CAISEIRQGAYGYTF.

A single count supports this clone. The V call is TRBV5-1, the J call TRBJ2-1; perhaps TRBD1 as D (5 bases). Germline CDR1 reads SGHRS; CDR2 reads YFSETQ. V was pared by 0 bases and J by 7 bases, with 11 bases between. This CDR3 region has 14 residues. For the CDR3, the DNA is TGCGCCAGCAGCTTGGTAGGGGCGCAGAATGAGCAGTTCTTC. Residues: CASSLVGAQNEQFF.

This chain joins TRBV5-1 and TRBJ2-1, with D possibly called TRBD1 or TRBD2 (6 bases each). The CDR3 contains 15 residues. V was trimmed by 1 base and J by 9 bases, leaving 17 bases between them. Germline-derived CDR1 and CDR2 are SGHRS and YFSETQ. Here the CDR3 DNA reads TGCGCCAGCAGCTTGATGACGTCGGGGGCTGCTGAGCAGTTCTTC. It translates to CASSLMTSGAAEQFF. The whole variable domain, remainder taken from reference TRBV5-1 and TRBJ2-1, is KAGVTQTPRYLIKTRGQQVTLSCSPISGHRSVSWYQQTPGQGLQFLFEYFSETQRNKGNFPGRFSGRQFSNSRSEMNVSTLELGDSALYLCASSLMTSGAAEQFFGPGTRLTVL.

CDR3 sequence: CASSPHLAGSSYNEQFF. The CDR3 DNA is TGTGCCAGCAGCCCACACCTCGCAGGGTCCTCCTACAATGAGCAGTTCTTC. This chain uses TRBV7-3 with TRBJ2-1, with D possibly being TRBD1 (5 bases). The germline gives CDR1 SGHTA, CDR2 FQGTGA. With 5 bases removed from V and 0 bases from J, the gap between germline ends came to 17 bases. This CDR3 spans 17 amino acids.

This clone came up a few times. This chain joins TRBV6-1 and TRBJ1-1; D perhaps matches TRBD1 (6 bases). Trimming removed 5 bases from V and 1 base from J, with 11 bases in between. The CDR3 length is 14 residues. Germline V lookup: CDR1 MNHNS, CDR2 SASEGT. The CDR3 reads CASSTGSSNTEAFF. The CDR3 DNA reads as TGTGCCAGCAGTACAGGGTCCTCGAACACTGAAGCTTTCTTT.

The V and J genes are TRBV25-1 and TRBJ2-7, with D possibly matching TRBD1 (5 bases). This CDR3 contains 13 residues. The V end lost 7 bases, the J end lost 0 bases, and 10 bases lay between the germline ends. The V gene's germline CDR1 is MGHDK and CDR2 SYGVNS. The CDR3 loop reads CASIQGTSYEQYV. The CDR3 region has the DNA TGTGCCAGCATCCAGGGTACCTCCTACGAGCAGTACGTC.

The J gene is TRBJ1-2, the V gene TRBV7-3; D possibly corresponds to TRBD1 (5 bases). Germline-derived CDR1 and CDR2 are SGHTA and FQGTGA. The CDR3 has 15 residues. Trimming removed 5 bases at V and 7 bases at J, with 20 bases between. The CDR3 bases are TGTGCCAGCAGCCCCGGCGGGGGGAAGGGCTCTGGCTACACCTTC. This encodes CASSPGGGKGSGYTF.

The chain joins TRBV11-2 to TRBJ1-1, with 7 bases identical to TRBD1. From germline, CDR1 is SGHAT and CDR2 FQNNGV. V was clipped by 5 bases and J by 0 bases; unmatched bases: 6. The CDR3 has 15 residues. DNA of the CDR3: TGTGCCAGCAGCCGGGGACAGACCTTGAACACTGAAGCTTTCTTT. It yields the protein CASSRGQTLNTEAFF.

V and J are TRBV4-2 and TRBJ1-1; D may be TRBD1 (5 bases). There are 15 residues in the CDR3. Trimming cost V 3 bases and J 7 bases, with 18 bases left between them. The germline V gene encodes CDR1 LGHNA and CDR2 YNFKEQ. For the CDR3, the DNA is TGTGCCAGCAGCCAGCTACTAGGGACCCAGCATGAAGCTTTCTTT. Encoded protein: CASSQLLGTQHEAFF.

The chain couples TRBV6-1 to TRBJ1-1; TRBD1 agrees at 9 bases. The J segment lost 5 bases and the V segment lost 3 bases, leaving 13 bases of the junction unmatched. CDR3 length: 17 amino acids. Germline assignment: CDR1 MNHNS and CDR2 SASEGT. CDR3 residues: CASSEGIVGQGRTEAFF. CDR3 nucleotides: TGTGCCAGCAGTGAGGGGATTGTAGGACAGGGGAGGACTGAAGCTTTCTTT.